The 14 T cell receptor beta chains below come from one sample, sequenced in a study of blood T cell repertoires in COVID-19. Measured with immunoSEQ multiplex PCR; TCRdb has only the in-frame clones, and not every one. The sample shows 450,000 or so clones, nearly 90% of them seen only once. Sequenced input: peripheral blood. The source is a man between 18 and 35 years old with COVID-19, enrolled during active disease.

The CDR3 nucleotides read TGCAGCGTTGCACTCCGGGAGGGCGTTTATAGCTCCTACAATGAGCAGTTCTTC. It is translated as CSVALREGVYSSYNEQFF. The chain links TRBV29-1 to TRBJ2-1; 8 bases are shared with TRBD2. CDR1 and CDR2 (germline): SQVTM, ANQGSEA. V lost 4 bases, J lost 0 bases, and 14 bases stayed unmatched. The CDR3 length is 18 residues.

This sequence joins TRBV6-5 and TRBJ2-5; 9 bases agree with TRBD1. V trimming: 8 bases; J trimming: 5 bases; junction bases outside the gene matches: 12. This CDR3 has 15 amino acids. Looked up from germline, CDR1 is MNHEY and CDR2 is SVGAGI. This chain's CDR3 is CASGISTGGTETQYF. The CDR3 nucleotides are TGTGCCAGCGGCATCTCGACAGGGGGTACGGAGACCCAGTACTTC.

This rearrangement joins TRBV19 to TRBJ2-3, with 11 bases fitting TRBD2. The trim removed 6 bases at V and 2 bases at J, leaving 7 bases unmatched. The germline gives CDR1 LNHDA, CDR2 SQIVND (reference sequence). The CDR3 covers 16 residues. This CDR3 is CASSKRLAGITDTQYF. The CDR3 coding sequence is TGTGCCAGTAGCAAACGACTAGCGGGAATCACAGATACGCAGTATTTT.

Here the CDR3 reads CASSLGGRDTIYF. In DNA form, the CDR3 reads TGCGCCAGCAGCTTGGGCGGGAGGGACACCATATATTTT. This sequence joins TRBV5-1 and TRBJ1-3; D is undetermined. In germline, CDR1 is SGHRS, CDR2 YFSETQ. V was trimmed by 0 bases and J by 8 bases, leaving 9 bases between them. The CDR3 sequence is 13 residues long. Variable domain in full (rest from reference TRBV5-1 and TRBJ1-3): KAGVTQTPRYLIKTRGQQVTLSCSPISGHRSVSWYQQTPGQGLQFLFEYFSETQRNKGNFPGRFSGRQFSNSRSEMNVSTLELGDSALYLCASSLGGRDTIYFGEGSWLTVV.

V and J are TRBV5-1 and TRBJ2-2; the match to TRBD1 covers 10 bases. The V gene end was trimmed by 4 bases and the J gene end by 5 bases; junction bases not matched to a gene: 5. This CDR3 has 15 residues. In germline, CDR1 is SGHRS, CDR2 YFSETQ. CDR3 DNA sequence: TGCGCCAGCAGCCCGAGGACAGGGGGGACCGGGGAGCTGTTTTTT. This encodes CASSPRTGGTGELFF.

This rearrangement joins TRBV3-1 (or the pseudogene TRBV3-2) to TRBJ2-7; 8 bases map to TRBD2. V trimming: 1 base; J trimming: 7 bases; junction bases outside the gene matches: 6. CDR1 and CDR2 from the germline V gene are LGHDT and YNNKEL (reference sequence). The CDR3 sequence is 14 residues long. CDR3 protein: CASSQVGGAEEQYF. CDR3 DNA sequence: TGTGCCAGCAGCCAAGTCGGGGGGGCCGAAGAGCAGTACTTC.

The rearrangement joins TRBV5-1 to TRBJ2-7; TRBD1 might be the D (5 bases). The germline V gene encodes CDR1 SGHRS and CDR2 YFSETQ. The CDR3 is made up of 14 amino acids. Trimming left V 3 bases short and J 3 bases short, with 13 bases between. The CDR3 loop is CASSYRTTSYEQYF. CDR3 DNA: TGCGCCAGCAGCTATAGGACAACGAGCTACGAGCAGTACTTC.

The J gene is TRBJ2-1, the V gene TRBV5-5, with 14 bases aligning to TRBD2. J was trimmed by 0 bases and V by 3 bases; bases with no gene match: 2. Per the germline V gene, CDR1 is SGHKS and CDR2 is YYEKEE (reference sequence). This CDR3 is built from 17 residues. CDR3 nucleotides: TGTGCCAGCAGCTCGGGACTAGCGGGAGTCTCCTACAATGAGCAGTTCTTC. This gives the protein CASSSGLAGVSYNEQFF.

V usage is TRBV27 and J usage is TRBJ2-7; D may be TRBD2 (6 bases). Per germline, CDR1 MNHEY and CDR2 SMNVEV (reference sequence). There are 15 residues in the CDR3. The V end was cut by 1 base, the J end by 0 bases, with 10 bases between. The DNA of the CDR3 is TGTGCCAGCAGTTTATTTGCGGGGCCCTCCTACGAGCAGTACTTC. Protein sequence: CASSLFAGPSYEQYF.

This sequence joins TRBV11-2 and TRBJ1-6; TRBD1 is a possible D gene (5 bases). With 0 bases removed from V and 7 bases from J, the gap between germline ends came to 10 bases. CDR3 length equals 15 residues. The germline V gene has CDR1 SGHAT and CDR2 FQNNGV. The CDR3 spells CASSLDAGQNSPLHF. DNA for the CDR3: TGTGCCAGCAGCTTAGACGCAGGGCAGAATTCACCCCTCCACTTT.

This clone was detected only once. The CDR3 sequence: CASSERRTGNGYTF. For the CDR3, the DNA is TGTGCCAGCAGTGAAAGGAGGACAGGGAATGGCTACACCTTC. The rearrangement links TRBV6-1 to TRBJ1-2, with 8 bases lining up with TRBD1. Germline CDR1 reads MNHNS; CDR2 reads SASEGT. The ends lost 2 bases at V and 6 bases at J; junction bases unmatched: 5. CDR3 length: 14 residues.

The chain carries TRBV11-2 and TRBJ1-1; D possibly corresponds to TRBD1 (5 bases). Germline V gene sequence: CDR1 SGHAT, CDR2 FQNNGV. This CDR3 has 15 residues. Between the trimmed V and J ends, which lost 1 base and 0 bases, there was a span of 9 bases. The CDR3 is CASSLVQGLNTEAFF. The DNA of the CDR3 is TGTGCCAGCAGCTTAGTCCAGGGCCTGAACACTGAAGCTTTCTTT.

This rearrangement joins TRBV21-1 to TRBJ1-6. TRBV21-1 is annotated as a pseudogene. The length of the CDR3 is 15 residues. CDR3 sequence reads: CASSPEAGGSSPLHF. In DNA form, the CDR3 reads TGTGCCAGCAGCCCTGAGGCCGGGGGTAGTTCACCCCTCCACTTT.

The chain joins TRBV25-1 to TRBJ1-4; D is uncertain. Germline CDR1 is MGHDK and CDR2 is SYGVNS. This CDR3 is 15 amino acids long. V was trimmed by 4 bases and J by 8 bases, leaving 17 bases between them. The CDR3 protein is CASSGRSPTGEKLFF. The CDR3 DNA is TGTGCCAGCAGTGGGCGGTCTCCCACCGGGGAAAAACTGTTTTTT.